This record covers a single T cell receptor beta chain. In the source study's methods: Estimated nucleated cell counts came from reference gene primer amplification. Measured with immunoSEQ multiplex PCR; TCRdb has only the in-frame clones, and not every one. For V, J and clone size, that table is used; D and trimming come from the DNA. This sample has fewer than 200,000 clones, with about 86% found just once. V was shortened by 2 bases and J by 5 bases, with 7 bases between the two germline ends. In germline, CDR1 is SGHTA, CDR2 FQGNSA. The CDR3 runs 12 residues. This entry belongs to a study of blood T cell repertoires in COVID-19. Overall study: The origin of the acute and convalescent COVID-19 samples was the United States, Italy and Spain. Sample material is recorded as cDNA or gDNA derived from T cells, B-cell-depleted T cells, or PBMCs.

The receptor comes from a man aged 50 to 60 with active or convalescent COVID-19. V and J are TRBV7-2 and TRBJ2-7; no clear D. Sequencing was performed on peripheral blood. The CDR3 here is CASSLFFHEQYF. The DNA for the CDR3 is TGTGCCAGCAGCTTATTCTTCCACGAGCAGTACTTC. Combining the CDR3 with reference TRBV7-2 and TRBJ2-7 gives the whole variable domain GAGVSQSPSNKVTEKGKDVELRCDPISGHTALYWYRQSLGQGLEFLIYFQGNSAPDKSGLPSDRFSAERTGGSVSTLTIQRTQQEDSAVYLCASSLFFHEQYFGPGTRLTVT.